Each of the 32 T cell receptor beta chains below was sequenced from the same sample in a study of Ad26.COV2.S vaccination and SARS-CoV-2 variants. Generated by immunoSEQ multiplex PCR, the TCRdb table keeps only in-frame clones and is missing some. The sample records approximately 400,000 clones, roughly 85% being singletons. As for treatment: approximately 18 received Ad26.COV2.S at low or high dose, single or two shots; about 5 received placebo; per-sample allocation not given. Material that was analyzed had been drawn on day 63 after the first vaccine or placebo injection. This specimen was peripheral blood, taken in a trial of Ad26.COV2.S vaccine versus placebo. These receptors were obtained from a person aged 18-60 years who received the Ad26.COV2.S COVID-19 vaccine or a placebo.

The chain combines TRBV18 with TRBJ2-5; D possibly corresponds to TRBD1 (6 bases). Germline V gives CDR1 KGHSH, CDR2 LQKENI. The ends were cut back, 4 bases at V and 5 bases at J, with 11 bases in the middle. The CDR3 has 13 residues. CDR3 loop: CASSQGGVETQYF. The CDR3 region has the DNA TGTGCCAGCTCACAAGGGGGAGTGGAGACCCAGTACTTC.

This clone was seen a few times. V and J are TRBV3-1 (or the pseudogene TRBV3-2) and TRBJ1-6; D is perhaps TRBD1 (6 bases). Germline CDR1 is LGHDT and CDR2 is YNNKEL (reference sequence). V lost 4 bases to trimming and J lost 6 bases, with 10 bases between them. This CDR3 region has 14 residues. Written as DNA, the CDR3 is TGTGCCAGCAGCCGTTCAGGGGTTAATTCACCCCTCCACTTT. It translates to CASSRSGVNSPLHF.

This chain uses TRBV20-1 with TRBJ1-5; tentatively, D is TRBD1 (6 bases). Germline V gene data show CDR1 as DFQATT and CDR2 as SNEGSKA (reference sequence). This CDR3 contains 13 residues. V was pared by 7 bases and J by 3 bases, with 13 bases between. CDR3 in amino acids: CSGIDRINQPQHF. CDR3 bases: TGCAGTGGTATTGACAGGATCAATCAGCCCCAGCATTTT.

A few counts support this clone. The V and J genes are TRBV5-4 and TRBJ2-3, with 7 positions matching TRBD1. Germline loops: CDR1 SGHNT, CDR2 YYREEE (reference sequence). This CDR3 contains 15 residues. Trimming at V came to 4 bases and at J to 0 bases, leaving 5 bases not matched to a gene. As DNA, the CDR3 is TGTGCCAGCAGCACAGGGGTGGGGAGCACAGATACGCAGTATTTT. Translation gives CASSTGVGSTDTQYF.

The chain joins TRBV5-4 to TRBJ2-5, with 11 bases fitting TRBD2. CDR1 is SGHNT and CDR2 is YYREEE in the germline V gene (reference sequence). The CDR3 covers 16 residues. Trimming cost V 0 bases and J 6 bases; bases outside gene matches: 7. CDR3 protein: CASSLAPLAGAKTQYF. For the CDR3, the DNA is TGTGCCAGCAGCTTGGCCCCACTAGCGGGGGCCAAGACCCAGTACTTC.

V and J are TRBV6-6 and TRBJ2-7; 12 nucleotides align to TRBD2. This CDR3 has 15 amino acids. CDR1 is MNHNY, CDR2 SVGAGI, per germline (reference sequence). The J segment lost 5 bases and the V segment lost 7 bases, leaving 9 bases of the junction unmatched. Here the CDR3 DNA reads TGTGCCAGCACCAAGACTAGCGGGAGTGTCCACGAGCAGTACTTC. It translates to CASTKTSGSVHEQYF.

This clone was seen once. The chain couples TRBV2 to TRBJ2-7; the D is unclear. Between the trimmed V and J ends, which lost 0 bases and 4 bases, there was a span of 7 bases. The CDR3 totals 13 residues. Germline V gene data show CDR1 as SNHLY and CDR2 as FYNNEI. CDR3 amino acids: CASSEAFSYEQYF. Written as DNA, the CDR3 is TGTGCCAGCAGTGAAGCGTTCAGTTACGAGCAGTACTTC. The full variable domain, completed using reference TRBV2 and TRBJ2-7, is EPEVTQTPSHQVTQMGQEVILRCVPISNHLYFYWYRQILGQKVEFLVSFYNNEISEKSEIFDDQFSVERPDGSNFTLKIRSTKLEDSAMYFCASSEAFSYEQYFGPGTRLTVT.

The V gene is TRBV19, the J gene TRBJ1-1; D not resolved. Between the trimmed V and J ends, which lost 0 bases and 0 bases, there was a span of 14 bases. The germline gives CDR1 LNHDA, CDR2 SQIVND (reference sequence). The CDR3 runs 17 residues. The CDR3 DNA sequence: TGTGCCAGTAGTATAGATTGGGGTGGGCAAATGAACACTGAAGCTTTCTTT. Residues: CASSIDWGGQMNTEAFF. Based on the CDR3 plus reference TRBV19 and TRBJ1-1, the full variable domain is DGGITQSPKYLFRKEGQNVTLSCEQNLNHDAMYWYRQDPGQGLRLIYYSQIVNDFQKGDIAEGYSVSREKKESFPLTVTSAQKNPTAFYLCASSIDWGGQMNTEAFFGQGTRLTVV.

This sequence joins TRBV7-2 and TRBJ2-2; TRBD2 agrees at 8 bases. The germline V gene has CDR1 SGHTA and CDR2 FQGNSA. The CDR3 totals 15 residues. V shed 5 bases and J 5 bases; nucleotides not matched to a gene: 7. The DNA for the CDR3 is TGTGCCAGCAGCCCCCCGCGGGGGGATACCGGGGAGCTGTTTTTT. Encoded protein: CASSPPRGDTGELFF.

The chain couples TRBV7-2 to TRBJ2-7; the match to TRBD2 covers 10 bases. The V and J ends lost 6 bases and 2 bases, in that order; junction bases with no gene match: 7. The germline gives CDR1 SGHTA, CDR2 FQGNSA. The CDR3 has 15 residues. The CDR3 bases are TGTGCCAGCAGACCGACACTAGCGGGAACCTACGAGCAGTACTTC. It specifies CASRPTLAGTYEQYF.

A single count supports this clone. This chain links TRBV6-5 with TRBJ2-7; the D is unclear. This CDR3 comprises 12 residues. Germline CDR1 reads MNHEY; CDR2 reads SVGAGI. Trimming took 4 bases from V and 3 from J, leaving 7 bases between them. The CDR3 sequence is CASSSRLYEQYF. CDR3 nucleotide sequence: TGTGCCAGCAGTTCCCGCCTCTACGAGCAGTACTTC.

This clone was found once. The chain couples TRBV19 to TRBJ2-3; 11 positions agree with TRBD2. CDR1 is LNHDA and CDR2 is SQIVND in the germline V gene (reference sequence). The CDR3 runs 16 residues. V shed 6 bases and J 3 bases; nucleotides not matched to a gene: 8. CDR3 nucleotide sequence: TGTGCCAGTAGATCCTGGACTAGCGGGCGAACAGATACGCAGTATTTT. It encodes CASRSWTSGRTDTQYF.

The chain carries TRBV5-1 and TRBJ1-1, with no clear D. Germline loops: CDR1 SGHRS, CDR2 YFSETQ. V was trimmed by 1 base and J by 5 bases, leaving 9 bases between them. The CDR3 length is 13 residues. CDR3 in amino acids: CASSLWSETEAFF. In DNA form, the CDR3 reads TGCGCCAGCAGCTTGTGGTCTGAGACTGAAGCTTTCTTT.

This clone came up a few times. V and J are TRBV7-8 and TRBJ1-6; D remains ambiguous. Germline CDR1 is SGHVS and CDR2 is FQNEAQ. This CDR3 region has 19 residues. With 1 base removed from V and 0 bases from J, the gap between germline ends came to 16 bases. CDR3 residues: CASSLDGSRMSSYNSPLHF. CDR3 bases: TGTGCCAGCAGCTTAGATGGCAGCCGAATGAGCTCCTATAATTCACCCCTCCACTTT.

The V gene is TRBV19, the J gene TRBJ2-1, with a weak D call TRBD1 (6 bases). The CDR3 spans 13 residues. Germline V CDR1 and CDR2: LNHDA, SQIVND (reference sequence). V was trimmed by 8 bases and J by 7 bases, leaving 15 bases between them. The CDR3 loop is CASGQTQGNEQFF. DNA of the CDR3: TGTGCCAGTGGACAAACACAGGGAAATGAGCAGTTCTTC.

This sequence joins TRBV9 and TRBJ2-2, with 7 bases that match TRBD1. Trimming took 1 base from V and 4 from J; bases not matched to a gene: 7. Per the germline V gene, CDR1 is SGDLS and CDR2 is YYNGEE. The CDR3 has 16 amino acids. In DNA, the CDR3 is TGTGCCAGCAGCGTACTCGGACAGGAACTCACCGGGGAGCTGTTTTTT. Its translation is CASSVLGQELTGELFF.

V usage is TRBV6-5 and J usage is TRBJ1-1; D is perhaps TRBD1 (5 bases). Trimming left V 0 bases short and J 1 base short, with 6 bases between. The CDR3 is made up of 14 amino acids. Per germline, CDR1 MNHEY and CDR2 SVGAGI. This CDR3 reads CASSYSRGNTEAFF. The DNA for the CDR3 is TGTGCCAGCAGTTACTCGAGGGGGAACACTGAAGCTTTCTTT.

The chain carries TRBV5-5 and TRBJ1-1; D possibly corresponds to TRBD1 (6 bases). From germline, CDR1 is SGHKS and CDR2 YYEKEE (reference sequence). V lost 4 bases and J lost 3, with 16 bases in between. The CDR3 is 15 residues long. The CDR3 coding sequence is TGTGCCAGCAGCCTGAACAGGGACCGGGACACTGAAGCTTTCTTT. Amino acids: CASSLNRDRDTEAFF.

The gene calls are TRBV5-5 and TRBJ2-1, with 9 positions matching TRBD2. The V gene end was trimmed by 4 bases and the J gene end by 0 bases; junction bases not matched to a gene: 8. Germline loops: CDR1 SGHKS, CDR2 YYEKEE (reference sequence). This CDR3 comprises 17 residues. CDR3 sequence: CASSLRSSGNSYNEQFF. The CDR3, as DNA: TGTGCCAGCAGCCTCCGCTCTAGCGGGAACTCCTACAATGAGCAGTTCTTC. Looking up the rest from reference TRBV5-5 and TRBJ2-1 gives the full variable domain: DAGVTQSPTHLIKTRGQQVTLRCSPISGHKSVSWYQQVLGQGPQFIFQYYEKEERGRGNFPDRFSARQFPNYSSELNVNALLLGDSALYLCASSLRSSGNSYNEQFFGPGTRLTVL.

The CDR3 here is CASSLATPTNEKLFF. DNA of the CDR3: TGTGCCAGCAGCTTAGCGACACCCACTAATGAAAAACTGTTTTTT. This chain connects TRBV7-9 to TRBJ1-4; D unclear. The CDR3 sequence is 15 residues long. The germline gives CDR1 SEHNR, CDR2 FQNEAQ (reference sequence). The germline V and J ends were trimmed by 0 bases and 2 bases, with 7 bases remaining between them.

The V gene is TRBV6-6, the J gene TRBJ2-3; perhaps TRBD2 as D (5 bases). The CDR3 covers 13 residues. The ends were cut back, 5 bases at V and 3 bases at J, with 9 bases in the middle. Per the germline V gene, CDR1 is MNHNY and CDR2 is SVGAGI (reference sequence). This CDR3 is CASSRGITDTQYF. Written as DNA, the CDR3 is TGTGCCAGCAGTCGGGGTATTACAGATACGCAGTATTTT.

The chain is built from TRBV19 and TRBJ2-7; D might be TRBD1 (6 bases). The CDR3 is 14 amino acids. With 5 bases removed from V and 0 bases from J, the gap between germline ends came to 11 bases. Germline V gene lookup returns CDR1 LNHDA and CDR2 SQIVND (reference sequence). CDR3 protein: CASSRRTDSYEQYF. The CDR3, as DNA: TGTGCCAGTAGTCGACGGACAGACTCCTACGAGCAGTACTTC.

J is TRBJ2-7 and V is TRBV7-2; D is ambiguous. In germline, CDR1 is SGHTA, CDR2 FQGNSA. The germline V and J ends were trimmed by 5 bases and 2 bases, with 7 bases remaining between them. The CDR3 is 12 amino acids. The CDR3 here is CASSGDAYEQYF. The CDR3 DNA is TGTGCCAGCAGCGGGGATGCCTACGAGCAGTACTTC.

The chain is built from TRBV29-1 and TRBJ2-7; D remains unclear. This CDR3 region has 14 residues. CDR1 is SQVTM, CDR2 ANQGSEA, per germline. V was cut by 3 bases and J by 3 bases, with 15 bases left in between. The CDR3: CSVEQVPIFYEQYF. The CDR3 nucleotides are TGCAGCGTTGAGCAGGTCCCAATCTTCTACGAGCAGTACTTC.

CDR3 region: CASSNRQGGQNEQFF. The DNA of the CDR3 is TGTGCCAGCAGCAACCGACAGGGAGGGCAAAATGAGCAGTTCTTC. V and J are TRBV11-3 and TRBJ2-1; tentatively, D is TRBD1 or TRBD2 (7 bases each). The length of the CDR3 is 15 residues. Between the trimmed V and J ends, which lost 5 bases and 7 bases, there was a span of 18 bases. Germline CDR1 and CDR2: SGHNT and YENEEA.

The chain has TRBV4-1 and TRBJ2-7, with a possible D match to TRBD2 (5 bases). The CDR3 runs 14 residues. Germline CDR1 is MGHRA and CDR2 is YSYEKL. The ends were cut back, 2 bases at V and 1 base at J, with 9 bases in the middle. The CDR3 spells CASSQTRESYEQYF. The CDR3 nucleotides are TGCGCCAGCAGCCAAACTAGGGAATCCTACGAGCAGTACTTC.

This clone appeared a single time. The chain uses TRBV2 and TRBJ1-2; 9 bases match TRBD1. Losses at the gene ends were 6 bases for V and 8 bases for J; bases not matched to a gene: 7. The CDR3 totals 13 residues. Germline CDR1 reads SNHLY; CDR2 reads FYNNEI. The CDR3 DNA reads TGTGCCAGCAGGGGGACAGGGATCCTCGGCTACACCTTC. As protein: CASRGTGILGYTF. The whole variable domain, remainder taken from reference TRBV2 and TRBJ1-2, is EPEVTQTPSHQVTQMGQEVILRCVPISNHLYFYWYRQILGQKVEFLVSFYNNEISEKSEIFDDQFSVERPDGSNFTLKIRSTKLEDSAMYFCASRGTGILGYTFGSGTRLTVV.

The chain couples TRBV6-6 to TRBJ2-7; weak D call: TRBD1 (5 bases). Germline CDR1 is MNHNY and CDR2 is SVGAGI (reference sequence). The CDR3 extends over 13 amino acids. V was trimmed by 8 bases and J by 3 bases, leaving 14 bases between them. The CDR3 bases are TGTGCCAGCCACCAGGGCGGTTTCTACGAGCAGTACTTC. Its protein product is CASHQGGFYEQYF.

The V call is TRBV28, the J call TRBJ2-3, with TRBD2 identical over 8 bases. Germline V gene sequence: CDR1 MDHEN, CDR2 SYDVKM. This CDR3 comprises 15 residues. Trimming cost V 5 bases and J 0 bases; bases outside gene matches: 4. As DNA, the CDR3 is TGTGCCAGCAGTCAAGCGGGAGCTAGCACAGATACGCAGTATTTT. Translation gives CASSQAGASTDTQYF. The full variable domain, with the rest looked up from reference TRBV28 and TRBJ2-3, is DVKVTQSSRYLVKRTGEKVFLECVQDMDHENMFWYRQDPGLGLRLIYFSYDVKMKEKGDIPEGYSVSREKKERFSLILESASTNQTSMYLCASSQAGASTDTQYFGPGTRLTVL.

J is TRBJ2-7 and V is TRBV4-1, with 7 bases fitting TRBD1. V shed 5 bases and J 7 bases; nucleotides not matched to a gene: 11. Germline CDR1 reads MGHRA; CDR2 reads YSYEKL. The CDR3 contains 14 residues. CDR3 nucleotide sequence: TGCGCCAGCAGCACCCCGGACAGGCTCGGTGAGCAGTACTTC. Translating it yields CASSTPDRLGEQYF.

This clone appeared a single time. This chain uses TRBV27 with TRBJ1-6; D gene unclear. The CDR3 contains 13 residues. Trimming cost V 3 bases and J 4 bases, with 4 bases left between them. Germline V gene lookup returns CDR1 MNHEY and CDR2 SMNVEV (reference sequence). The DNA of the CDR3 is TGTGCCAGCAGTTTCACTTATAATTCACCCCTCCACTTT. The encoded protein is CASSFTYNSPLHF.

The chain couples TRBV21-1 to TRBJ2-4; the table gives TRBD2 as D, unverified against the DNA. TRBV21-1 is deemed a pseudogene. CDR3 size: 17 residues. The CDR3 bases are TGTGCCAGCAGGACCGAAGGGGGGGCGACGGCCAAAAACATTCAGTACTTC. Encoded protein: CASRTEGGATAKNIQYF.